Listed below are T cell receptor beta chains from one sample, sequenced in a study of cytomegalovirus exposure and HLA in healthy donors. The table came from immunoSEQ multiplex PCR; TCRdb's copy has only in-frame clones and leaves some out. The profile shows 100,000 or so clones, roughly 75% of them singletons. Sequencing used PBMCs. The receptors were sampled from a young woman in good health and CMV-seropositive. Both conserved end residues are part of each CDR3. D genes are given only for firm matches. Size values are once, few and many counts, or a class for expanded clones, and some rows have none.

v_call	j_call	clone_size	d_call	cdr3_aa	cdr3_nt
TRBV7-9	TRBJ1-2	-	-	CASSYSSYGYTF	TGTGCCAGCAGCTACAGTTCCTATGGCTACACCTTC
TRBV10-3	TRBJ1-2	-	TRBD1	CAISEAHRGAGGYTF	TGTGCCATCAGTGAGGCGCACAGGGGCGCGGGCGGCTACACCTTC
TRBV19	TRBJ2-3	-	TRBD2	CASKLAGGGDTQYF	TGTGCCAGTAAACTAGCGGGGGGTGGGGATACGCAGTATTTT
TRBV11-3	TRBJ2-7	-	TRBD2	CASTRLIKKTSGETYEQYF	TGTGCCAGCACGCGATTAATAAAAAAGACTAGCGGTGAGACCTACGAGCAGTACTTC
TRBV7-2	TRBJ2-1	-	TRBD2	CASSLTSGIYNEQFF	TGTGCCAGCAGCCTGACTAGCGGGATTTACAATGAGCAGTTCTTC
TRBV15	TRBJ1-1	-	-	CATSRDRLNTEAFF	TGTGCCACCAGCAGAGACAGATTGAACACTGAAGCTTTCTTT
TRBV19	TRBJ1-1	-	-	CASSMPGNAEAFF	TGTGCCAGTAGTATGCCGGGGAACGCTGAAGCTTTCTTT
TRBV7-7	TRBJ2-5	-	TRBD2	CASSQTSGQETQYF	TGTGCCAGCAGCCAGACTAGCGGACAAGAGACCCAGTACTTC
TRBV14	TRBJ2-5	-	-	CASSQSRETQYF	TGTGCCAGCAGCCAGTCCAGAGAGACCCAGTACTTC
TRBV18	TRBJ2-7	-	TRBD2	CASSPLSSGSSYEQYF	TGTGCCAGCTCACCCTTAAGTAGCGGGAGCTCCTACGAGCAGTACTTC
TRBV7-8	TRBJ1-2	-	-	CASSLAPTANYGYTF	TGTGCCAGCAGCTTGGCGCCGACAGCTAACTATGGCTACACCTTC
TRBV7-9	TRBJ2-5	-	TRBD2	CASSLVQRGAQETQYF	TGTGCCAGCAGCTTAGTCCAGCGGGGGGCTCAAGAGACCCAGTACTTC
TRBV2	TRBJ2-1	many	-	CACRGSGNEQFF	TGTGCCTGCCGCGGAAGCGGCAATGAGCAGTTCTTC
TRBV4-3	TRBJ1-4	-	TRBD1	CASSQGDRAQNEKLFF	TGCGCCAGCAGCCAAGGAGACAGGGCTCAAAATGAAAAACTGTTTTTT
TRBV10-3	TRBJ2-7	-	TRBD1	CATYDRGNEQYF	TGTGCCACCTATGACAGGGGTAACGAGCAGTACTTC
TRBV29-1	TRBJ2-5	few	-	CSVGYGGETQYF	TGCAGCGTGGGCTACGGGGGAGAGACCCAGTACTTC
TRBV28	TRBJ2-7	-	TRBD2	CASSLLAGSYEQYF	TGTGCCAGCAGTCTACTAGCGGGATCCTACGAGCAGTACTTC
TRBV7-7	TRBJ2-1	-	TRBD2	CASSSGTSGPANEQFF	TGTGCCAGCAGCTCCGGGACTAGCGGACCCGCTAATGAGCAGTTCTTC
TRBV19	TRBJ2-5	few	-	CASSTREVGARETQYF	TGTGCCAGTAGTACCCGCGAGGTGGGGGCGAGGGAGACCCAGTACTTC
TRBV29-1	TRBJ1-1	-	-	CSAVSNTEAFF	TGCAGCGCCGTATCGAACACTGAAGCTTTCTTT
TRBV30	TRBJ2-5	-	-	CAWSVRIKETQYF	TGTGCCTGGAGTGTGAGGATTAAAGAGACCCAGTACTTC
TRBV15	TRBJ1-2	few	-	CATSRDGQPSYGYTF	TGTGCCACCAGCAGAGATGGGCAGCCATCCTATGGCTACACCTTC
TRBV27	TRBJ1-2	-	TRBD1	CASSLSRGQGALYGYTF	TGTGCCAGCAGTTTATCGCGGGGACAGGGGGCCCTCTATGGCTACACCTTC
TRBV2	TRBJ2-1	-	-	CASKRTLAGDNEQFF	TGTGCCAGCAAAAGGACTCTAGCAGGAGACAATGAGCAGTTCTTC
TRBV7-9	TRBJ1-5	-	TRBD1	CASRRDRDGPQHF	TGTGCCAGCAGACGGGACAGGGATGGTCCCCAGCATTTT
TRBV5-6	TRBJ1-2	-	TRBD1	CASRPRTGQYGYTF	TGTGCCAGCAGACCCAGGACAGGCCAATATGGCTACACCTTC
TRBV18	TRBJ2-7	-	TRBD1	CASSRDRGTYEQYF	TGTGCCAGCTCACGGGACAGGGGTACCTACGAGCAGTACTTC
TRBV27	TRBJ2-3	-	TRBD1	CASSPFWTGLTQDTQYF	TGTGCCAGCAGTCCCTTCTGGACAGGGCTCACCCAAGATACGCAGTATTTT